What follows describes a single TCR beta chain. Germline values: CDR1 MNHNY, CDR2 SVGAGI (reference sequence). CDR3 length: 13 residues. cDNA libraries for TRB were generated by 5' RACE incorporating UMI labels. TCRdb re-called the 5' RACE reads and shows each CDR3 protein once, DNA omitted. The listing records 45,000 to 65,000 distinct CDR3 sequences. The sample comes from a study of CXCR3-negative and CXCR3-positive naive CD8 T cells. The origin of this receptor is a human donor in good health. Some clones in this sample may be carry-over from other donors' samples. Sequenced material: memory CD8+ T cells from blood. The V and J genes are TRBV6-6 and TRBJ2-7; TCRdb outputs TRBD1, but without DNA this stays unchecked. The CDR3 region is CASSYPPQDEQYF.